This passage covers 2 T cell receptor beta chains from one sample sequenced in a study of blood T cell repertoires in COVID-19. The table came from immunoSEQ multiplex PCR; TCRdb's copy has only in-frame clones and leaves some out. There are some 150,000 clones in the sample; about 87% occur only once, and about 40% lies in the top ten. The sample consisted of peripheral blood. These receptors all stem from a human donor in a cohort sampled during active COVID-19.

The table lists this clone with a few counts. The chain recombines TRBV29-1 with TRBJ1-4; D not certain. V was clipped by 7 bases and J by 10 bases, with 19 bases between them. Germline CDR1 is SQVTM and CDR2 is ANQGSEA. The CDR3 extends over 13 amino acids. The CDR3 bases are TGCAGCGCCTCAGGATTAGGCGACGGAAAACTGTTTTTT. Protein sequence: CSASGLGDGKLFF.

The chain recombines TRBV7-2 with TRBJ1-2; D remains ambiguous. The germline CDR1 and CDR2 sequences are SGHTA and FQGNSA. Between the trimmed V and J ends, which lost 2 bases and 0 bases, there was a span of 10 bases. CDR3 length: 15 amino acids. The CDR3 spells CASSLNGNSNYGYTF. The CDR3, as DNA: TGTGCCAGCAGCTTAAACGGGAATTCTAACTATGGCTACACCTTC.